The rows below give T cell receptor beta chains drawn from one sample of a study of cytomegalovirus exposure and HLA in healthy donors. TCRdb's table, derived via immunoSEQ multiplex PCR, lists solely in-frame clones and lacks some. The sample has 200,000 or so clones, around 83% seen once. Sequenced input: PBMCs. The receptors stem from a girl under 18 in good health and CMV-seronegative. Both conserved end residues are trimmed from each CDR3. Each record gives: J gene, V gene, CDR3 protein.

>TRBJ1-1|TRBV27
ASNRDPGGEAF
>TRBJ1-1|TRBV28
ASSLARGVRPEAF
>TRBJ1-2|TRBV15
ATSSPEAGADGYT
>TRBJ2-7|TRBV7-3
ASSLIAGGSYEQY
>TRBJ2-2|TRBV5-1
ASSLTAAENTGELF
>TRBJ1-1|TRBV7-9
ASSSWEETEAF
>TRBJ1-1|TRBV19
ASSTPGGGITEAF
>TRBJ1-5|TRBV19
ASLFPQGSYQPQH
>TRBJ2-7|TRBV19
ASSRQGNEQY
>TRBJ2-5|TRBV27
ASSSLAAGQETQY
>TRBJ2-7|TRBV7-9
ASREPGQTHGEQY
>TRBJ1-5|TRBV27
ASSLSFAVGDRGTWPQH
>TRBJ2-7|TRBV25-1
ASGLAGTYEQY
>TRBJ1-5|TRBV4-1
ASSQAYLRASQPQH
>TRBJ2-5|TRBV28
ASSPGVEETQY
>TRBJ2-7|TRBV5-6
ASSLFGEQY
>TRBJ2-7|TRBV6-6
ATYDTGEDYEQY
>TRBJ1-4|TRBV28
ASSLTYISEKLF
>TRBJ1-5|TRBV28
ASRERGIQPQH
>TRBJ2-3|TRBV7-8
ASSLAAGAPPGDTQY
>TRBJ1-5|TRBV19
ATHGRGNQPQH
>TRBJ2-1|TRBV5-1
ASSLLRESYNEQF
>TRBJ2-5|TRBV30
AWSVSPETQY
>TRBJ2-2|TRBV19
ASSIPLANTGELF
>TRBJ1-2|TRBV12-5
ASGLVLGQLYYGYT
>TRBJ2-7|TRBV6-1
ASTGTRVSSYEQY
>TRBJ1-6|TRBV6-5
ASSSSTFSSPLH
>TRBJ2-3|TRBV28
ASSYGREPAMY
>TRBJ1-5|TRBV5-5
ASSVTGSGGQPQH
>TRBJ1-1|TRBV28
ASSQIRQGTVQGRAF
>TRBJ1-5|TRBV28
ASSFRGQGIRNQPQH
>TRBJ1-2|TRBV5-3
ARSLWGTGGLINYGYT